This record concerns one T cell receptor (beta chain) sequence. This clonotype was seen only a few times. Its antigen has not been determined. Nothing much larger sits one base from this clone, and base qualities are not available. Trimming costs V 8 bases and J 2 bases, and their ends lie 20 bases apart. The CDR3 covers 16 residues, taking in both the cysteine and the phenylalanine. The entry retains the CDR3 DNA only, 48 bases that are in frame from base 1. Sequences MNHEY (CDR1) and SMNVEV (CDR2) are obtained from the germline V gene (reference sequence). The sample originates from a study of identical twins listed by TCRdb under 2016. About the investigation overall: TCR alpha and beta repertoires from monozygotic twins, unrelated adults of various ages and cord blood were deep-sequenced to test whether fetal clonotypes persist. Replicate twin experiments were performed at different times using different library preparation protocols to rule out contamination.

Summary of the overall study and its limitations: Out-of-frame TCR alpha sharing in monozygotic twins was systematically underestimated by recombination models, whereas sharing between unrelated individuals was in agreement with the recombination models. The excess sharing between twins in beta out-of-frame sequences was weaker because fewer shared sequences reduced the signal-to-noise ratio. Because the same donors could not be followed over many years, the conclusions depended on cross-sectional statistical analysis. Fewer insertions were carried by abundant cord blood beta clonotypes, a similar but weaker trend appeared in young adult naive repertoires, and no such trend appeared in memory repertoires. Zero-insertion analyses could be partly confounded by invariant T cells such as MAIT and iNKT, although diverse VJ usage argued against such confounding for most clonotypes. Compared with coincidental sharing between unrelated individuals, out-of-frame TCR alpha sequences shared between twins had an excess of sequences with low generation probability.

Every donor was a healthy Caucasian. The library was built by means of 5' RACE. TCRdb lists the instrument as Illumina HiSeq 2000. Template switching introduced a universal primer binding site; the final cDNA contained a unique molecular identifier, enabling accurate counting of TCR cDNA molecules. First-strand cDNA for TCR alpha and beta chains was synthesized from specific primers in the conserved constant-segment region. To control for contamination, each cDNA library was double barcoded with a SMART-Mk sample barcode plus Illumina barcodes. Two successive PCR steps introduced TruSeq adapter sequences along with Illumina sample barcodes. TCR alpha and beta cDNA libraries were sequenced on the Illumina HiSeq platform with custom primers. As for the original processing: MiGEC processed the raw reads to extract unique molecular identifiers, while MiXCR was used to determine the CDR3 positions. Recombination models were inferred per individual with the repgenHMM and IGoR tools using an EM algorithm. Shared clonotype analysis was performed with the tcR package in R, normalizing sharing by the product of cloneset sizes. To study raw recombination without the effects of thymic and clonal selection, out-of-frame nonproductive sequences were analyzed. TCRdb passed the public sequencing reads through fastp at Q25 and MiXCR, retaining productive beta sequences. Each entry merges the rows of one CDR3 protein and shows their most common DNA and genes. The V and J calls, along with clone size, are taken from TCRdb and not from the paper's own processing. The table for this sample lists some 1,600,000 distinct CDR3 sequences; less than 35% of them were counted only once. The top ten hold approximately 0.25% of the sample.

In this chain, TRBV27 is recombined with TRBJ2-3; TRBD1 might be the D gene, on 5 matching bases. This sequence originates from a newborn girl in good health. Sample: cord blood. The CDR3 reads as follows: CASAVLQAVSTDTQYF. The sequence in DNA is TGTGCCAGCGCTGTCCTACAGGCCGTCTCCACAGATACGCAGTATTTT.